Listed below are T cell receptor beta chains from one sample, sequenced in a study of T cells in Graves' hyperthyroidism and ophthalmopathy. MiXCR was run by TCRdb on the multiplex PCR reads, yielding one entry per CDR3 protein. The table lists a few hundred thousand distinct CDR3 sequences, just over 45% of them singletons. The sequencing input was peripheral blood or thyroid tissue (not recorded which). These TCRs come from a young woman with Graves' hyperthyroidism. CDR3s include the opening cysteine and the closing phenylalanine or tryptophan. The D gene is left open where the match is weak. The listing skips clone size in some rows; elsewhere it reads once, few, many or a size class.

>TRBJ1-2|TRBV24-1|.|many
CATSDGGASNYGYTF
TGTGCCACCAGTGACGGGGGAGCTTCCAACTATGGCTACACCTTC
>TRBJ2-7|TRBV7-8|TRBD1|many
CASSMTGGFFHEQYF
TGTGCCAGCAGCATGACAGGGGGATTTTTCCACGAGCAGTACTTC
>TRBJ1-1|TRBV6-2/TRBV6-3|.|many
CASALGWSTEAFF
TGTGCCAGCGCCCTAGGGTGGAGCACTGAAGCTTTCTTT
>TRBJ1-1|TRBV30|.|many
CASNLGRINTEAFF
TGTGCCTCGAACCTCGGACGGATAAACACTGAAGCTTTCTTT
>TRBJ2-7|TRBV6-5|.|.
CASSEGSYEQHF
TGTGCCAGCAGTGAGGGTAGCTACGAGCAGCACTTC
>TRBJ2-2|TRBV7-3|.|many
CASSQTGQNTGELFF
TGTGCCAGCAGCCAAACGGGACAGAACACCGGGGAGCTGTTTTTT
>TRBJ1-6|TRBV2|.|many
CASISAVQTIGSLHF
TGTGCCAGCATTTCCGCAGTCCAGACAATCGGGTCCCTCCACTTT
>TRBJ2-7|TRBV7-3|.|many
CASSPTGWEYEQYF
TGTGCCAGCAGCCCCACGGGCTGGGAGTACGAGCAGTACTTC
>TRBJ1-2|TRBV19|.|many
CASSSPVKGYTF
TGTGCCAGTAGTAGCCCGGTGAAGGGCTACACCTTC
>TRBJ1-3|TRBV5-1|.|many
CASSLMGADSGNTIYF
TGCGCCAGCAGCTTGATGGGGGCCGACTCTGGAAACACCATATATTTT
>TRBJ1-2|TRBV29-1|.|.
CSVTENYYGYTF
TGCAGCGTTACAGAAAACTACTATGGCTACACCTTC
>TRBJ2-3|TRBV9|TRBD2|.
CASSALAGAADTQYF
TGTGCCAGCAGCGCTCTAGCGGGAGCAGCCGATACGCAGTATTTT
>TRBJ1-1|TRBV5-1|.|.
CASSPTAQGDEAFF
TGCGCCAGCAGCCCAACGGCACAGGGAGATGAAGCTTTCTTT
>TRBJ1-6|TRBV4-1|TRBD1|.
CASSQEHRGESPLHF
TGCGCCAGCAGCCAAGAGCACAGGGGAGAATCACCCCTCCACTTT
>TRBJ1-5|TRBV6-1|.|many
CASRPSGSLNQPQHF
TGTGCCAGCCGCCCTTCGGGCAGCCTCAATCAGCCCCAGCATTTT
>TRBJ2-1|TRBV7-9|TRBD2|few
CASSPRLADNEQFF
TGTGCCAGCAGCCCCCGACTAGCGGACAATGAGCAGTTCTTC
>TRBJ2-7|TRBV2|TRBD2|many
CASSDAVGLAGVEQYF
TGTGCCAGCAGTGATGCGGTAGGACTAGCGGGAGTTGAGCAGTACTTC
>TRBJ2-2|TRBV24-1|.|.
CASSDGTFGELFF
TGTGCCAGCAGTGACGGGACCTTCGGGGAGCTGTTTTTT
>TRBJ1-1|TRBV7-8|.|many
CASSLAGVRRGSTEAFF
TGTGCCAGCAGCTTAGCAGGGGTTAGAAGAGGGAGCACTGAAGCTTTCTTT
>TRBJ2-7|TRBV7-8|.|.
CASSKVGLHEQYF
TGTGCCAGCAGCAAGGTCGGACTGCACGAGCAGTACTTC
>TRBJ1-2|TRBV27|.|many
CASSLGQYYGYTF
TGTGCCAGCAGTTTAGGGCAGTACTATGGCTACACCTTC
>TRBJ2-2|TRBV29-1|TRBD1|.
CSSPPGQDKNTGELFF
TGCAGCTCCCCTCCAGGACAGGACAAGAACACCGGGGAGCTGTTTTTT
>TRBJ2-7|TRBV6-2/TRBV6-3|TRBD2|many
CASSSGVFYEQYF
TGTGCCAGCAGTAGCGGGGTGTTCTACGAGCAGTACTTC
>TRBJ1-1|TRBV29-1|TRBD1|.
CSVGTGYLAFF
TGCAGCGTAGGGACAGGGTATTTAGCTTTCTTT
>TRBJ2-7|TRBV5-1|.|many
CASSFYGDELYEQYF
TGCGCCAGCAGCTTTTATGGAGACGAGCTGTACGAGCAGTACTTC
>TRBJ2-7|TRBV24-1|TRBD1|few
CASVHRGPYEQYF
TGTGCCTCCGTTCACAGGGGACCCTACGAGCAGTACTTC
>TRBJ2-3|TRBV29-1|.|.
CSVGSGDSGDTQYF
TGCAGCGTTGGTAGCGGAGACTCTGGAGATACGCAGTATTTT
>TRBJ2-3|TRBV29-1|.|many
CSVSPGRFGTDTQYF
TGCAGCGTTTCCCCGGGGAGGTTTGGAACAGATACGCAGTATTTT
>TRBJ1-1|TRBV19|.|many
CASSDPLGLGTEAFF
TGTGCCAGTAGTGACCCTTTAGGGTTGGGGACTGAAGCTTTCTTT
>TRBJ1-5|TRBV30|.|few
CAWSFRGNQPQHF
TGTGCCTGGAGTTTCCGGGGCAATCAGCCCCAGCATTTT
>TRBJ1-4|TRBV7-2|.|.
CASSLTALGEANEKLFF
TGTGCCAGCAGCTTGACAGCCTTGGGGGAAGCTAATGAAAAACTGTTTTTT
>TRBJ2-7|TRBV15|.|.
CASRDPPQAGEQYF
TGTGCCAGCAGGGACCCCCCACAGGCAGGCGAGCAGTACTTC
>TRBJ1-1|TRBV7-9|TRBD1|few
CASSLYWKRTGLNTEAFF
TGTGCCAGCAGCTTATACTGGAAACGGACAGGACTGAACACTGAAGCTTTCTTT
>TRBJ1-2|TRBV25-1|.|many
CASSELAQGGYTF
TGTGCCAGCAGTGAATTGGCCCAAGGCGGCTACACCTTC
>TRBJ2-7|TRBV7-6|.|.
CASSRGGLYEQYF
TGTGCCAGCAGCAGGGGGGGCCTCTACGAGCAGTACTTC
>TRBJ1-1|TRBV27|.|many
CASGPGYTEAFF
TGTGCCAGCGGACCGGGTTACACTGAAGCTTTCTTT
>TRBJ1-1|TRBV20-1|.|many
CSARDQGGTEAFF
TGCAGTGCTAGAGACCAGGGAGGAACTGAAGCTTTCTTT
>TRBJ2-1|TRBV29-1|TRBD1|.
CSVGRTGDNEQFF
TGCAGCGTAGGAAGGACAGGGGACAATGAGCAGTTCTTC
>TRBJ1-1|TRBV6-5|.|many
CASSDPMTGNTEAFF
TGTGCCAGCAGTGACCCGATGACGGGGAACACTGAAGCTTTCTTT
>TRBJ2-7|TRBV7-2|TRBD2|many
CASSQSGLAGLYEQYF
TGTGCCAGCAGCCAATCCGGACTAGCGGGTCTCTACGAGCAGTACTTC
>TRBJ1-1|TRBV12-3/TRBV12-4|.|.
CASGDWRQGASGAFF
TGTGCTAGTGGTGACTGGAGGCAGGGAGCGAGTGGGGCTTTCTTT
>TRBJ2-3|TRBV19|.|.
CASRGYTDTQYF
TGTGCCAGTAGGGGGTACACAGATACGCAGTATTTT
>TRBJ2-7|TRBV5-1|.|.
CASSLARGWVYEQYF
TGCGCCAGCAGCTTGGCACGAGGATGGGTGTACGAGCAGTACTTC
>TRBJ2-7|TRBV2|.|.
CASSGRFRDPAYEQYF
TGTGCCAGCAGTGGGCGGTTCAGGGACCCGGCCTACGAGCAGTACTTC
>TRBJ2-5|TRBV5-1|.|few
CASSRLRGTGEETQYF
TGCGCCAGCAGCCGATTACGTGGGACGGGAGAAGAGACCCAGTACTTC
>TRBJ2-7|TRBV29-1|.|many
CSVGGRRGSYEQYF
TGCAGCGTTGGAGGACGGCGGGGTTCCTACGAGCAGTACTTC
>TRBJ2-7|TRBV6-1|.|.
CASSLIGGIGEQYF
TGTGCCAGCAGTTTGATTGGCGGGATAGGCGAGCAGTACTTC
>TRBJ2-6|TRBV25-1|.|many
CASSDPGRIESGANVLTF
TGTGCCAGCAGTGATCCGGGACGCATAGAATCTGGGGCCAACGTCCTGACTTTC
>TRBJ2-5|TRBV5-6|.|many
CASSSRRRARAQETQYF
TGTGCCAGCAGCTCCCGCCGAAGGGCCAGGGCACAAGAGACCCAGTACTTC
>TRBJ2-7|TRBV5-4|TRBD1|.
CACSRDRGSEQYF
TGTGCCTGCAGCCGGGACAGGGGTTCCGAGCAGTACTTC
>TRBJ2-7|TRBV5-1|TRBD1|many
CASSSKTGTDEQYF
TGCGCCAGCAGCTCCAAGACAGGGACGGACGAGCAGTACTTC
>TRBJ2-1|TRBV20-1|TRBD2|.
CSADGTRHDFSYNEQFF
TGCAGTGCTGACGGGACTAGACATGACTTCTCCTACAATGAGCAGTTCTTC
>TRBJ1-1|TRBV2|.|.
CASRRRAGSAFF
TGTGCCAGCAGGAGACGGGCAGGGTCAGCTTTCTTT
>TRBJ2-7|TRBV25-1|.|.
CASSESYICSASGLAEQYF
.
>TRBJ2-7|TRBV25-1|.|.
CASSETRYEQYF
TGTGCCAGCAGTGAAACTAGGTACGAGCAGTACTTC